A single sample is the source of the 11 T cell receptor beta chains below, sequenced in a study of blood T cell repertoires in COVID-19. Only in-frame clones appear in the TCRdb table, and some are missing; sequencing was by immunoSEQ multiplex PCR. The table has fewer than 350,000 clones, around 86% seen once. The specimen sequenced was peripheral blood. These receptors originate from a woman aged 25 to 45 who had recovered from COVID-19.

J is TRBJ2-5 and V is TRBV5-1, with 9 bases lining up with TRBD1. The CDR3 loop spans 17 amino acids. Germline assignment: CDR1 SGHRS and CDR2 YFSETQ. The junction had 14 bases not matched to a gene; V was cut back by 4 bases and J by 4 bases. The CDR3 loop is CASSLGSPGQGAETQYF. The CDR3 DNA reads TGCGCCAGCAGCCTGGGGTCCCCGGGACAGGGTGCAGAGACCCAGTACTTC.

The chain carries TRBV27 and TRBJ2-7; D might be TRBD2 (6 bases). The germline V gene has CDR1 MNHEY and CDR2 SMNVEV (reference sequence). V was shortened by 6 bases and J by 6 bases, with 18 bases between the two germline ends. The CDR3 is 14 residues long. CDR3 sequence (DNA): TGTGCCAGCAGGGGGGGTGGTTTAGCTTCCGAGCAGTACTTC. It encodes CASRGGGLASEQYF.

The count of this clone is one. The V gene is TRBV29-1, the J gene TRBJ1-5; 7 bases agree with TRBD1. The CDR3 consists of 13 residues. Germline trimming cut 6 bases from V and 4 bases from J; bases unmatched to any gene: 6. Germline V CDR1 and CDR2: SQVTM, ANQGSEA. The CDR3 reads CSVVDRENQPQHF. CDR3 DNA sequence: TGCAGCGTCGTAGACAGGGAAAATCAGCCCCAGCATTTT.

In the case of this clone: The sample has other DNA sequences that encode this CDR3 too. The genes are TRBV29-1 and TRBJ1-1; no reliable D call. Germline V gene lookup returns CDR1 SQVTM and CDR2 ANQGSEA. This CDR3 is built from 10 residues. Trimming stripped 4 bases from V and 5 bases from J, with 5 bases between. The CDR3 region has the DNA TGCAGCGTTGTTCGGACTGAAGCTTTCTTT. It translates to CSVVRTEAFF.

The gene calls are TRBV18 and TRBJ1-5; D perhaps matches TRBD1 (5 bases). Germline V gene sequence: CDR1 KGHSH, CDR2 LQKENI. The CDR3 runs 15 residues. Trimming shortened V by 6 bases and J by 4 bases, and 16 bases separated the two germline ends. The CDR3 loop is CASSLGGAENQPQHF. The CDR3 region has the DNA TGTGCCAGCTCGCTGGGGGGAGCGGAAAATCAGCCCCAGCATTTT.

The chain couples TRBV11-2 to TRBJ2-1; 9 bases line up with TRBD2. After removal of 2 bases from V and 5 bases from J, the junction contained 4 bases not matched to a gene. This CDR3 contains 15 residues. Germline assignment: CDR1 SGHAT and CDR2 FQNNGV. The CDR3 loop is CASSLFSSGNNEQFF. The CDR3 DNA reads TGTGCCAGCAGCTTATTTTCTAGCGGGAACAATGAGCAGTTCTTC. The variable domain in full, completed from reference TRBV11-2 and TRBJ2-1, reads EAGVAQSPRYKIIEKRQSVAFWCNPISGHATLYWYQQILGQGPKLLIQFQNNGVVDDSQLPKDRFSAERLKGVDSTLKIQPAKLEDSAVYLCASSLFSSGNNEQFFGPGTRLTVL.

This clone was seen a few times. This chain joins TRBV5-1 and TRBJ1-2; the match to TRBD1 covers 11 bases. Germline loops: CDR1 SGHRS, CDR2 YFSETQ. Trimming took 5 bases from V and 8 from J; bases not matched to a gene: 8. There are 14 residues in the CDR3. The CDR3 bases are TGCGCCAGCAGGGACGGGACAGGGGGTGACGGCTACACCTTC. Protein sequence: CASRDGTGGDGYTF.

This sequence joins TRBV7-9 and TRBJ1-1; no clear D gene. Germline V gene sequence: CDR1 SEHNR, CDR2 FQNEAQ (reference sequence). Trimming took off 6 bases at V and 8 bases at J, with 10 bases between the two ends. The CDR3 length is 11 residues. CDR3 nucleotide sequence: TGTGCCAGCAGACTAGACATGGAAGCTTTCTTT. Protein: CASRLDMEAFF. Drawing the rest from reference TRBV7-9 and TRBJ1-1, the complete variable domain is DTGVSQNPRHKITKRGQNVTFRCDPISEHNRLYWYRQTLGQGPEFLTYFQNEAQLEKSRLLSDRFSAERPKGSFSTLEIQRTEQGDSAMYLCASRLDMEAFFGQGTRLTVV.

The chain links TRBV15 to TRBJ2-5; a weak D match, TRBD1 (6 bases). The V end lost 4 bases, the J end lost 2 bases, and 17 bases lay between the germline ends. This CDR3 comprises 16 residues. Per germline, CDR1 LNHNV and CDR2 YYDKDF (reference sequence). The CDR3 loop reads CATSKVGAQGQETQYF. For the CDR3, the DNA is TGTGCCACCAGCAAGGTGGGGGCGCAGGGTCAAGAGACCCAGTACTTC.

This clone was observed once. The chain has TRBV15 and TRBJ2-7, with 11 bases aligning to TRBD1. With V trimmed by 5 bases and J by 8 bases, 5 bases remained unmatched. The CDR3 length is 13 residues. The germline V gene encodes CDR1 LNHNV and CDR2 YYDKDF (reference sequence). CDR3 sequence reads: CATSLDRGRKQYF. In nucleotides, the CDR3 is TGTGCCACCAGCTTGGACAGGGGGCGAAAGCAGTACTTC.

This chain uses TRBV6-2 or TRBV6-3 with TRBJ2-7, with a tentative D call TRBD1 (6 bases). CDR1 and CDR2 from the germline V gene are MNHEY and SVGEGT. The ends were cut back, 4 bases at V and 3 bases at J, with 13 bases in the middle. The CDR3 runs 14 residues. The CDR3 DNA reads TGTGCCAGCAGTTTGACAGGTGACTACTACGAGCAGTACTTC. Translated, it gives CASSLTGDYYEQYF.